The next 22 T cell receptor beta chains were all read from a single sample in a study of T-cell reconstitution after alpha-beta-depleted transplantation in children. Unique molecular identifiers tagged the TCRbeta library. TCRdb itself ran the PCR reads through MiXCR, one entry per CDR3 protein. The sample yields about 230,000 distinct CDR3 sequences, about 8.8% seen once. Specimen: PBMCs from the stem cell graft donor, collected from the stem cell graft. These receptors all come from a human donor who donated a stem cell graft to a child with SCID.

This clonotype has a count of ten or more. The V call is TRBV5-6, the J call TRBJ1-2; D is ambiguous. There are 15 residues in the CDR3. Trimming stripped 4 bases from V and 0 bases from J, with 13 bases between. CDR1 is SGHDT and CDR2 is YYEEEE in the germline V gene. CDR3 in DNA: TGTGCCAGCAGCCGGGCTCGGCCTGCTAACTATGGCTACACCTTC. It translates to CASSRARPANYGYTF. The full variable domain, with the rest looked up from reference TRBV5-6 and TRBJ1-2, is DAGVTQSPTHLIKTRGQQVTLRCSPKSGHDTVSWYQQALGQGPQFIFQYYEEEERQRGNFPDRFSGHQFPNYSSELNVNALLLGDSALYLCASSRARPANYGYTFGSGTRLTVV.

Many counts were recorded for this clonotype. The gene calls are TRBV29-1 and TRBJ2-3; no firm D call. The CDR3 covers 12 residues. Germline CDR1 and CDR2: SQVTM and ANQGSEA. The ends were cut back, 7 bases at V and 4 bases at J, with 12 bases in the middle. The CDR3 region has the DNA TGCAGCGGCAAAGATGGGGCAGATACGCAGTATTTT. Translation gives CSGKDGADTQYF.

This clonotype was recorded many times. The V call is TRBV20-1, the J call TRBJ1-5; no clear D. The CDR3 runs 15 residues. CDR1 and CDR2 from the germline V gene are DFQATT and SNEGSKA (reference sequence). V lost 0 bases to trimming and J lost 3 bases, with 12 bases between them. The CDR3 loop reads CSARDGERVNQPQHF. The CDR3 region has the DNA TGCAGTGCTAGAGATGGGGAGAGGGTCAATCAGCCCCAGCATTTT.

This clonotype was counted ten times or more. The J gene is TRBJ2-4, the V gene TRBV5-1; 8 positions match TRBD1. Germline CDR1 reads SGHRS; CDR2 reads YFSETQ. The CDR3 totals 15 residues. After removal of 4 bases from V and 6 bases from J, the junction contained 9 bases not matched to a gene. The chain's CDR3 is CASSLTGAGGNIQYF. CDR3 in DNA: TGCGCCAGCAGCCTGACAGGGGCCGGGGGAAACATTCAGTACTTC.

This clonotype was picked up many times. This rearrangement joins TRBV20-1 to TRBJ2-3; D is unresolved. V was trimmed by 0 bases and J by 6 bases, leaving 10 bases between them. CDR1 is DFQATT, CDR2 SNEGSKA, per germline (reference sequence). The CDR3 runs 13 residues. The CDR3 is CSARDAGPDTQYF. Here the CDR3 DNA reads TGCAGTGCTAGAGATGCCGGCCCTGATACGCAGTATTTT.

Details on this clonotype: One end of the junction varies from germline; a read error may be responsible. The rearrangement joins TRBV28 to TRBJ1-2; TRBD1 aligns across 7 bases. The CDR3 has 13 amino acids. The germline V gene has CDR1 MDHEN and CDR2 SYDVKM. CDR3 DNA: TGTGCCAGCAGTTACAGGGGCCTCTATGGCGACACCTTC. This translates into CASSYRGLYGDTF.

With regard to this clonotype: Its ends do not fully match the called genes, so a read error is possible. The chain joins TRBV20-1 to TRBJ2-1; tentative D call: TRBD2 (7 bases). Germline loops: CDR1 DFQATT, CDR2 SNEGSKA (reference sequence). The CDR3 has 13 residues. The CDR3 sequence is CSAREGELGGGTF. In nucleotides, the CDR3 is TGCAGTGCTAGAGAGGGGGAACTTGGCGGGGGCACCTTC.

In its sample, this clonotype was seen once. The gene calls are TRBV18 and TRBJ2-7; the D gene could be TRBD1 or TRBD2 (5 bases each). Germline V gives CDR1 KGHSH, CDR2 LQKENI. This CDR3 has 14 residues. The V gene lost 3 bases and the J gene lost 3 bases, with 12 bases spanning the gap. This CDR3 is CASSPGTIFYEQYF. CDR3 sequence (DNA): TGTGCCAGCTCACCGGGGACGATCTTCTACGAGCAGTACTTC.

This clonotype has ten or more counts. CDR3 coding DNA: TGTGCCAGCAGCACACGGACAGGTTACGAGCAGTACTTC. Protein sequence: CASSTRTGYEQYF. The chain employs TRBV7-2 and TRBJ2-7; 7 bases align to TRBD1. In germline, CDR1 is SGHTA, CDR2 FQGNSA. The V segment lost 5 bases and the J segment 4 bases; nucleotides outside the gene matches: 5. This CDR3 has 13 residues.

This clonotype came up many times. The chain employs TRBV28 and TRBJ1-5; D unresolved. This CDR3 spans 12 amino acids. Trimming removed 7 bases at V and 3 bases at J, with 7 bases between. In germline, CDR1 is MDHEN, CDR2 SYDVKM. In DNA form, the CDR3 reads TGTGCCAGCACCATGTCCAATCAGCCCCAGCATTTT. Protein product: CASTMSNQPQHF.

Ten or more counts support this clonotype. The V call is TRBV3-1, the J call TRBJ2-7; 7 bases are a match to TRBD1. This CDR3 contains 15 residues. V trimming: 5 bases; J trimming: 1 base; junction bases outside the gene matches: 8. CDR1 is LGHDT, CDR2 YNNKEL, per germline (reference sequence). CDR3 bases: TGTGCCAGCAGCTCGTGGGGGACAGATTCCTACGAGCAGTACTTC. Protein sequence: CASSSWGTDSYEQYF.

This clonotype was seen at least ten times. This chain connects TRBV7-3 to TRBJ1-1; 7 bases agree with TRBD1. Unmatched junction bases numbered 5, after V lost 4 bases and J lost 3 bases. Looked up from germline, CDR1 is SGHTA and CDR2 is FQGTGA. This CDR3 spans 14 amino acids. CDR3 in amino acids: CASSSSGGDTEAFF. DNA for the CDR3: TGTGCCAGCAGCTCATCAGGGGGGGACACTGAAGCTTTCTTT.

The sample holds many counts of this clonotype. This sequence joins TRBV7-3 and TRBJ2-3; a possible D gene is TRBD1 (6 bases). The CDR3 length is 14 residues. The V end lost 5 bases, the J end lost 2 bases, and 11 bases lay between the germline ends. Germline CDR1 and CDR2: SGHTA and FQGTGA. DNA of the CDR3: TGTGCCAGCAGCCTCGGGGACATCACAGATACGCAGTATTTT. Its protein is CASSLGDITDTQYF.

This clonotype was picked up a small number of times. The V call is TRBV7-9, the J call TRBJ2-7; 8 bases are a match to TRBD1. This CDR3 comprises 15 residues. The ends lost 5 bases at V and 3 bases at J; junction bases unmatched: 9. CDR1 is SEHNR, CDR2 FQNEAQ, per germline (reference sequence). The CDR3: CASSAPGQAVYEQYF. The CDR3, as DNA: TGTGCCAGCAGCGCCCCGGGACAGGCTGTCTACGAGCAGTACTTC. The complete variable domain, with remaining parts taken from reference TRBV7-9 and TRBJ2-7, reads DTGVSQNPRHKITKRGQNVTFRCDPISEHNRLYWYRQTLGQGPEFLTYFQNEAQLEKSRLLSDRFSAERPKGSFSTLEIQRTEQGDSAMYLCASSAPGQAVYEQYFGPGTRLTVT.

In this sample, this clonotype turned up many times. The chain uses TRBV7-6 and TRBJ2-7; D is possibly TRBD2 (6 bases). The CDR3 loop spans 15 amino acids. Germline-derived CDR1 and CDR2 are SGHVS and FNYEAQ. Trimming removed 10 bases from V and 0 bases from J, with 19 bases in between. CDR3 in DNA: TGTGCCAACCCGGGGAGGCCAGCCGACTCCTACGAGCAGTACTTC. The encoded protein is CANPGRPADSYEQYF.

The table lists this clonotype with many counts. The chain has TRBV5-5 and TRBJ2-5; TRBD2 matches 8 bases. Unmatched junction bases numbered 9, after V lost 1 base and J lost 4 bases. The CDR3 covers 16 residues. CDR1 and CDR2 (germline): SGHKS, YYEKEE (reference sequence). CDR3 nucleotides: TGTGCCAGCAGCTTGAAAGATAGCGGGGTGGGAGAGACCCAGTACTTC. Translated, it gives CASSLKDSGVGETQYF.

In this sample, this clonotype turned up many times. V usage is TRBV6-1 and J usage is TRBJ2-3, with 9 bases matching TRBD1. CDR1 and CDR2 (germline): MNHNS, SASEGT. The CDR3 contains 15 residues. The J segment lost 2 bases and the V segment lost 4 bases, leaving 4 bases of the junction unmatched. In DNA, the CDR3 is TGTGCCAGCAGTGGCGGACAGGGGATCACAGATACGCAGTATTTT. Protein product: CASSGGQGITDTQYF.

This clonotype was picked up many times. CDR3: CASSEQIWDTEAFF. The CDR3 nucleotides are TGTGCCAGCAGTGAACAGATATGGGACACTGAAGCTTTCTTT. The rearrangement links TRBV6-1 to TRBJ1-1; D remains unclear. Trimming cost V 2 bases and J 3 bases, with 10 bases left between them. Germline V gene sequence: CDR1 MNHNS, CDR2 SASEGT. This CDR3 spans 14 amino acids.

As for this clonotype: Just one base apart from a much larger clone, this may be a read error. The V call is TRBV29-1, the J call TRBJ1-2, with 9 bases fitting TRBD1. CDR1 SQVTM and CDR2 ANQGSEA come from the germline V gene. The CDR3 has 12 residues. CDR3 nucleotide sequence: TGCAGCGTTGATACAGGGGGCTATGGCGACACCTTC. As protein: CSVDTGGYGDTF.

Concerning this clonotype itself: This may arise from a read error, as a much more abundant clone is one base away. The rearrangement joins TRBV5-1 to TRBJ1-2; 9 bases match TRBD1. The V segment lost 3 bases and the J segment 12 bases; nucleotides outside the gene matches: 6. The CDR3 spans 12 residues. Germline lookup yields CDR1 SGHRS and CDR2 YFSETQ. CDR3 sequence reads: CASSSGQGGDTF. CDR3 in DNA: TGCGCCAGCAGCTCGGGACAGGGAGGCGACACCTTC. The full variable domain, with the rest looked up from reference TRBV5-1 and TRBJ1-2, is KAGVTQTPRYLIKTRGQQVTLSCSPISGHRSVSWYQQTPGQGLQFLFEYFSETQRNKGNFPGRFSGRQFSNSRSEMNVSTLELGDSALYLCASSSGQGGDTFGSGTRLTVV.

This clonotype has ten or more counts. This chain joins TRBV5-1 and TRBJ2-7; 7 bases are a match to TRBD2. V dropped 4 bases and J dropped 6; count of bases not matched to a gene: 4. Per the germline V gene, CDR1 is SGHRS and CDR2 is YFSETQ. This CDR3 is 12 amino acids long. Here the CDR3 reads CASSGGVGEQYF. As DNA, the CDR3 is TGCGCCAGCAGCGGGGGGGTTGGCGAGCAGTACTTC.

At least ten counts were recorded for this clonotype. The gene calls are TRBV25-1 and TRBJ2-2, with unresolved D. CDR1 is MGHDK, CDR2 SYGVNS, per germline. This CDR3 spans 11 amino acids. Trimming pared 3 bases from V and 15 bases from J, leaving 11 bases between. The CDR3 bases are TGTGCCAGCAGTGAGGGCCTCCGGGTGTTTTTT. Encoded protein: CASSEGLRVFF. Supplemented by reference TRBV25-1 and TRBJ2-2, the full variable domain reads EADIYQTPRYLVIGTGKKITLECSQTMGHDKMYWYQQDPGMELHLIHYSYGVNSTEKGDLSSESTVSRIRTEHFPLTLESARPSHTSQYLCASSEGLRVFFGEGSRLTVL.